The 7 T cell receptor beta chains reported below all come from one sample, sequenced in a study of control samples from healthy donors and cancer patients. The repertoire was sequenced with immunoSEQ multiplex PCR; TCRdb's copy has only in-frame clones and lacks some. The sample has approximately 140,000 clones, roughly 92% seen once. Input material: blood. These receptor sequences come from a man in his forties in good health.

CDR3 region: CASSSGNRDGFNQPQHF. For the CDR3, the DNA is TGTGCCAGCAGCTCTGGGAACCGGGACGGCTTCAATCAGCCCCAGCATTTT. The chain couples TRBV11-2 to TRBJ1-5, with D maybe TRBD1 (5 bases). V gave up 4 bases and J gave up 3 bases, with 19 bases separating them. Germline V gives CDR1 SGHAT, CDR2 FQNNGV. The CDR3 has 17 amino acids. The variable domain in full, completed from reference TRBV11-2 and TRBJ1-5, reads EAGVAQSPRYKIIEKRQSVAFWCNPISGHATLYWYQQILGQGPKLLIQFQNNGVVDDSQLPKDRFSAERLKGVDSTLKIQPAKLEDSAVYLCASSSGNRDGFNQPQHFGDGTRLSIL.

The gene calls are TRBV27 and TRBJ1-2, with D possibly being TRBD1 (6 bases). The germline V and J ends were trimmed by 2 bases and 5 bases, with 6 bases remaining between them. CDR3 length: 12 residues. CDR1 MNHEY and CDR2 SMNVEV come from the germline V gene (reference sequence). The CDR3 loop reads CASSLRGYGYTF. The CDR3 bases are TGTGCCAGCAGTTTAAGGGGGTATGGCTACACCTTC.

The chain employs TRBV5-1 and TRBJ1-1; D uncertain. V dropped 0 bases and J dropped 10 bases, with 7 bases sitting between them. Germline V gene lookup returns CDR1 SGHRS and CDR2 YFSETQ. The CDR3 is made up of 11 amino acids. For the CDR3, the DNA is TGCGCCAGCAGCTTGGGGGGTGCAGCTTTCTTT. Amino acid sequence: CASSLGGAAFF.

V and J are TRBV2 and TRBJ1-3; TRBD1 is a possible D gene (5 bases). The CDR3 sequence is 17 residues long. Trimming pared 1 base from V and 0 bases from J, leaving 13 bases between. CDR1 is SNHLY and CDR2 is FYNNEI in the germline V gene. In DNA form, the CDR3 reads TGTGCCAGCAGTGAAGGTCGGGGGTCGCTCTCTGGAAACACCATATATTTT. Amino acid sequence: CASSEGRGSLSGNTIYF.

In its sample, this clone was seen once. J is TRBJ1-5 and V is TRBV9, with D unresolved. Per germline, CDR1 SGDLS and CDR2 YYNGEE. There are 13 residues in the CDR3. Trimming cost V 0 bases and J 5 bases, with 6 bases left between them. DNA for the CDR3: TGTGCCAGCAGCGTAGGCGACGATCAGCCCCAGCATTTT. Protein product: CASSVGDDQPQHF.

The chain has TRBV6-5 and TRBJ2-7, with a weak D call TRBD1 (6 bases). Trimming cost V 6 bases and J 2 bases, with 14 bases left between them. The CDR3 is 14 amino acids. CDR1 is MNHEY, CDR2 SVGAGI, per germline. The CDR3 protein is CASSQGPGAYEQYF. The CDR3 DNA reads TGTGCCAGCAGCCAGGGGCCGGGTGCCTACGAGCAGTACTTC.

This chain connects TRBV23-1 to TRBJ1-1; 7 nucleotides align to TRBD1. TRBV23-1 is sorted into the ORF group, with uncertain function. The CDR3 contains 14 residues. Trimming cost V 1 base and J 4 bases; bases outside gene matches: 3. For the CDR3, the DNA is TGCGCCAGCAGTCAATTAACAGGGGCCACTGAAGCTTTCTTT. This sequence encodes CASSQLTGATEAFF.